The source of this T cell receptor beta chain is a study of early T cells in non-severe SARS-CoV-2 infection. Turning to the study itself: Bulk RNA taken from unsorted whole blood was sequenced, leaving chains unpaired.

CDR3 size: 12 residues. Per germline, CDR1 DFQATT and CDR2 SNEGSKA (reference sequence). V lost 5 bases and J 5 bases, leaving 10 bases between the germline ends. Findings and limits, study-wide: A preference for anti-spike CD8 responses marked VDJdb matching, which missed private and CD4 specificities.

As for this clonotype: Its target is unknown.

TCRdb re-called the 5' RACE reads with MiXCR, one entry per CDR3 protein. The sample shows over 60,000 distinct CDR3 sequences, 9.5% to 15% of them seen only once. V gene TRBV20-1 combines with J gene TRBJ1-5, with D tentatively TRBD1 (5 bases). The source material was whole blood, sampled at baseline. The TCR originated in an adult who was a healthcare worker with PCR-confirmed SARS-CoV-2 infection or an uninfected control (not recorded which). The CDR3 DNA follows: TGCAGTGCTCAGGGAGAATATCAGCCCCAGCATTTT. This codes for CSAQGEYQPQHF.